The T cell receptor beta chain under discussion was sequenced for a study of Graves' ophthalmopathy and Graves' hyperthyroidism. The PBMCs had their origin in about 9.7 ml of fresh peripheral blood. In germline, CDR1 is MNHNS, CDR2 SASEGT. The CDR3 runs to 14 residues. The ends were cut back, 2 bases at V and 2 bases at J, with 10 bases in the middle. The sample holds many counts of this clonotype. What it binds is unknown. Scientists amplified the TCR beta CDR3 regions from RNA transcripts. An opening RT-PCR round employed HTBI primers and preceded a second-round multiplex PCR. TCRdb fed the multiplex PCR reads into MiXCR, producing one record per CDR3 protein. The sample records hundreds of thousands of distinct CDR3 sequences, 21% being singletons. Broader study findings: Blood was where most expanded thyroid clonotypes above 0.001 frequency also turned up. As the model predicted ophthalmopathy progression, it achieved a sensitivity of approximately 65% and a specificity of roughly 73%.

The rearrangement joins TRBV6-1 to TRBJ2-7; weak D call: TRBD1 (5 bases). This clonotype originated in a woman aged 18-29 years with stable Graves' hyperthyroidism. The source material was peripheral blood. The CDR3 reads CASSEQGATYEQYF. The CDR3 nucleotides read TGTGCCAGCAGTGAACAAGGGGCAACCTACGAGCAGTACTTC.